This T cell receptor (beta chain) was sequenced for a study of blood T cell repertoires in COVID-19. The CDR3 contains 11 residues. V was trimmed by 3 bases and J by 5 bases, leaving 5 bases between them. The V gene's germline CDR1 is SGDLS and CDR2 YYNGEE. Profiling relied on immunoSEQ multiplex PCR, and the TCRdb table lists in-frame clones only, not all of them. The sample records roughly 160,000 clones, about 90% being singletons. The sample comprised PBMCs or T cells enriched from blood (not recorded which). The clonotype originates from a woman aged 45-65 years who had recovered from COVID-19. The chain joins TRBV9 to TRBJ1-1; D gene uncertain. CDR3: CASSAQTEAFF. The CDR3 region has the DNA TGTGCCAGCAGCGCCCAAACTGAAGCTTTCTTT.